This is a list of T cell receptor beta chains from one sample in a study of blood T cell repertoires in COVID-19. The table came from immunoSEQ multiplex PCR; TCRdb's copy has only in-frame clones and leaves some out. The sample carries roughly 240,000 clones, 70% to 85% recorded once. Input material: peripheral blood. All receptors come from a woman older than 75 with acute or convalescent COVID-19. Each CDR3 is given with its conserved first and last residue. The order of the fields is CDR3 DNA, CDR3 protein, V gene, J gene, D gene, clone size. A D gene is named only where the DNA matches it firmly. Size is omitted from some rows. Given values are once, few, many or a class for expanded clones.

DNA: TGTGCCAGCAGCGGGGGCAGTAATCAGCCCCAGCATTTT
CDR3: CASSGGSNQPQHF
V: TRBV4-2
J: TRBJ1-5
D: -
size: -

DNA: TGCAGCGTCAGACAGGGGATTTTCGGAAACACCATATATTTT
CDR3: CSVRQGIFGNTIYF
V: TRBV29-1
J: TRBJ1-3
D: TRBD1
size: -

DNA: TGTGCCATTGGGCGGGCAGGCACTGAAGCTTTCTTT
CDR3: CAIGRAGTEAFF
V: TRBV28
J: TRBJ1-1
D: -
size: few

DNA: TGTGCCAGCATAGCGGACAGGAGTAATTCACCCCTCCACTTT
CDR3: CASIADRSNSPLHF
V: TRBV2
J: TRBJ1-6
D: TRBD1
size: -

DNA: TGTGCCAGCAGTTTTAGGCGGGAGGCTCCCAAGCAGTTCTTC
CDR3: CASSFRREAPKQFF
V: TRBV27
J: TRBJ2-1
D: TRBD2
size: few

DNA: TGTGCCAGCAGCTCTCAGACAGGGGTAGCTTTCTTT
CDR3: CASSSQTGVAFF
V: TRBV7-2
J: TRBJ1-1
D: TRBD1
size: -

DNA: TGTGCCAGCAGCTTGACCGGGACAACCAACAATGAGCAGTTCTTC
CDR3: CASSLTGTTNNEQFF
V: TRBV5-6
J: TRBJ2-1
D: -
size: -

DNA: TGCGCCAGCAGCTTGGGAGCGGGGAACACTGAAGCTTTCTTT
CDR3: CASSLGAGNTEAFF
V: TRBV5-1
J: TRBJ1-1
D: -
size: -

DNA: TGTGCCAGCAGTTCACCACAGGGCGCCCAGCCCCAGCATTTT
CDR3: CASSSPQGAQPQHF
V: TRBV28
J: TRBJ1-5
D: -
size: -

DNA: TGCGCCAGCAGCTTTGGACTAGCGGGGTCCAAAAACATTCAGTACTTC
CDR3: CASSFGLAGSKNIQYF
V: TRBV5-1
J: TRBJ2-4
D: TRBD2
size: -

DNA: TGTGCCAGCAGCTTAGTGCGCGGTATATACAATGAGCAGTTCTTC
CDR3: CASSLVRGIYNEQFF
V: TRBV11-2
J: TRBJ2-1
D: -
size: -

DNA: TGTGCCATCAGTGACGGACCCACTAGCACTGAAGCTTTCTTT
CDR3: CAISDGPTSTEAFF
V: TRBV10-3
J: TRBJ1-1
D: -
size: -

DNA: TGCGCCAGCAGCAATACCGGGACAGGGGATGATTGGGCCAAAAACATTCAGTACTTC
CDR3: CASSNTGTGDDWAKNIQYF
V: TRBV5-1
J: TRBJ2-4
D: TRBD1
size: -

DNA: TGTGCCAGCAGTTTATGGGGGGACAGAAAGAACACTGAAGCTTTCTTT
CDR3: CASSLWGDRKNTEAFF
V: TRBV28
J: TRBJ1-1
D: TRBD1
size: -

DNA: TGTGCCAGCAATCACCAGGGATCCGACTACGAGCAGTACTTC
CDR3: CASNHQGSDYEQYF
V: TRBV5-4
J: TRBJ2-7
D: -
size: -

DNA: TGTGCCAGCAGCTTCTCAGGGGTTGGCTACACCTTC
CDR3: CASSFSGVGYTF
V: TRBV7-3
J: TRBJ1-2
D: -
size: -

DNA: TGTGCCAGCTCACCATCGGACAGGGGCAGATTAGCAAATCAGCCCCAGCATTTT
CDR3: CASSPSDRGRLANQPQHF
V: TRBV18
J: TRBJ1-5
D: TRBD1
size: -

DNA: TGTGCCAGCAGCTTCGGGACAGGGGGCAACTATGGCTACACCTTC
CDR3: CASSFGTGGNYGYTF
V: TRBV7-9
J: TRBJ1-2
D: TRBD1
size: few

DNA: TGTGCCAGTAGCCCAGCCGGGCAAGAGACCCAGTACTTC
CDR3: CASSPAGQETQYF
V: TRBV19
J: TRBJ2-5
D: -
size: -

DNA: TGTGCCAGCAGTGTAACTTATAATTCACCCCTCCACTTT
CDR3: CASSVTYNSPLHF
V: TRBV2
J: TRBJ1-6
D: -
size: -

DNA: TGTGCCAGCAGCGACGCCGCCGGGGGGCCGTCAGATACGCAGTATTTT
CDR3: CASSDAAGGPSDTQYF
V: TRBV9
J: TRBJ2-3
D: -
size: -

DNA: TGTGCCAGCAGTCCCTGGGGTTCCAGCGGAGTCACAGATACGCAGTATTTT
CDR3: CASSPWGSSGVTDTQYF
V: TRBV27
J: TRBJ2-3
D: -
size: once

DNA: TGTGCCAGCAGTGAATTGGGGGGTGGCTACACCTTC
CDR3: CASSELGGGYTF
V: TRBV2
J: TRBJ1-2
D: -
size: -

DNA: TGTGCCAGCTCACCACTGACTAGCGGGGCAGAGACCCAGTACTTC
CDR3: CASSPLTSGAETQYF
V: TRBV18
J: TRBJ2-5
D: TRBD2
size: -

DNA: TGTGCCAGCAGCCTGGGGCTAGCGGGGATGACTAGCACAGATACGCAGTATTTT
CDR3: CASSLGLAGMTSTDTQYF
V: TRBV9
J: TRBJ2-3
D: TRBD2
size: -

DNA: TGTGCCAGCAGTTTTGAGTTCAATTCACCCCTCCACTTT
CDR3: CASSFEFNSPLHF
V: TRBV6-5
J: TRBJ1-6
D: -
size: -

DNA: TGTGCCAGCAGTTTGGACTCGGCCTACGAGCAGTACTTC
CDR3: CASSLDSAYEQYF
V: TRBV12-3/TRBV12-4
J: TRBJ2-7
D: -
size: once

DNA: TGTGCCAGCAGCTTAAGCGGATCCTACGAGCAGTACTTC
CDR3: CASSLSGSYEQYF
V: TRBV7-3
J: TRBJ2-7
D: -
size: once

DNA: TGTGCCAGCAGTTTCAGCGGCGGCGGGAGGTTATTTTGGGGCACAGATACGCAGTATTTT
CDR3: CASSFSGGGRLFWGTDTQYF
V: TRBV28
J: TRBJ2-3
D: TRBD2
size: -

DNA: TGTGCCAGTAGTACTCATCGGACTAGCGGGATGAATGAGCAGTTCTTC
CDR3: CASSTHRTSGMNEQFF
V: TRBV19
J: TRBJ2-1
D: TRBD2
size: few

DNA: TGTGCCAGCAGCCAATCACAGGGGGCGTCACTCAATCAGCCCCAGCATTTT
CDR3: CASSQSQGASLNQPQHF
V: TRBV4-2
J: TRBJ1-5
D: TRBD1
size: -

DNA: TGTGCCAGCAGCAACGACAGGGGCCCTTTGGAAGCTTTCTTT
CDR3: CASSNDRGPLEAFF
V: TRBV6-6
J: TRBJ1-1
D: TRBD1
size: -

DNA: TGTGCCAGCAGCTCTCACACCGGGGAGCTGTTTTTT
CDR3: CASSSHTGELFF
V: TRBV7-3
J: TRBJ2-2
D: -
size: -

DNA: TGTGCCAGCAGCCCCCCACAGGGGCCTAATGAAAAACTGTTTTTT
CDR3: CASSPPQGPNEKLFF
V: TRBV7-2
J: TRBJ1-4
D: TRBD1
size: -

DNA: TGCGCCAGCAGCCAATCGGGACAGGGGAACACTGAAGCTTTCTTT
CDR3: CASSQSGQGNTEAFF
V: TRBV4-1
J: TRBJ1-1
D: TRBD1
size: -

DNA: TGCGCCAGCAGCCTCCAGCCGGGAGGGATTAATGAGCAGTTCTTC
CDR3: CASSLQPGGINEQFF
V: TRBV4-3
J: TRBJ2-1
D: TRBD2
size: few

DNA: TGTGCCAGCAGCTTTGCGGGGGGCCGACAAGAGACCCAGTACTTC
CDR3: CASSFAGGRQETQYF
V: TRBV5-4
J: TRBJ2-5
D: TRBD2
size: -

DNA: TGTGCCAGCAGTTTCCCGGGACTAGCGGGGGTTGAGCAGTTCTTC
CDR3: CASSFPGLAGVEQFF
V: TRBV6-2/TRBV6-3
J: TRBJ2-1
D: TRBD2
size: -

DNA: TGTGCCAGCAGCGAAATTACGGGGTTCGGCGGGGAGCTGTTTTTT
CDR3: CASSEITGFGGELFF
V: TRBV7-3
J: TRBJ2-2
D: -
size: -

DNA: TGTGCCAGCAGCTCAGGACTAGCGGCCTCCAATGAGCAGTTCTTC
CDR3: CASSSGLAASNEQFF
V: TRBV7-9
J: TRBJ2-1
D: TRBD2
size: -

DNA: TGTGCCAGCAGCAAACAGGGTGAGAATAATGAAAAACTGTTTTTT
CDR3: CASSKQGENNEKLFF
V: TRBV3-1/TRBV3-2
J: TRBJ1-4
D: -
size: -

DNA: TGTGCCAGCAGTTACAGCGTCAGCTTGCCTGAAGCTTTCTTT
CDR3: CASSYSVSLPEAFF
V: TRBV6-2/TRBV6-3
J: TRBJ1-1
D: -
size: -

DNA: TGTGCCAGCAGTTTCGGAGGGGAGGGTAACTATGGCTACACCTTC
CDR3: CASSFGGEGNYGYTF
V: TRBV28
J: TRBJ1-2
D: -
size: -

DNA: TGTGCCAGCAGCTTGCCCGGACAGGGGAATTCACCCCTCCACTTT
CDR3: CASSLPGQGNSPLHF
V: TRBV5-8
J: TRBJ1-6
D: TRBD1
size: -

DNA: TGTGCCAGCAGCAACATCCCGGGGGCGAACACCGGGGAGCTGTTTTTT
CDR3: CASSNIPGANTGELFF
V: TRBV11-2
J: TRBJ2-2
D: -
size: -

DNA: TGTGCCAGCAGTTACACACTAGCGGGGGTAAACAATGAGCAGTTCTTC
CDR3: CASSYTLAGVNNEQFF
V: TRBV6-5
J: TRBJ2-1
D: TRBD2
size: once

DNA: TGTGCCAGCAGTCACGACAGGGGGACAGGGGGCAATGAGCAGTTCTTC
CDR3: CASSHDRGTGGNEQFF
V: TRBV6-6
J: TRBJ2-1
D: TRBD1
size: once

DNA: TGTGCCAGCAGTTCGGACAGCGAAGGAAGAAACATTCAGTACTTC
CDR3: CASSSDSEGRNIQYF
V: TRBV28
J: TRBJ2-4
D: -
size: -

DNA: TGTGCCAGTAGCCCCGGAACGGGACAGCCTCTATCTAACTATGGCTACACCTTC
CDR3: CASSPGTGQPLSNYGYTF
V: TRBV19
J: TRBJ1-2
D: TRBD1
size: -

DNA: TGTGCCAGTACGCCGCTGCGGGGGAGGGGCCGCAACACCGGGGAGCTGTTTTTT
CDR3: CASTPLRGRGRNTGELFF
V: TRBV19
J: TRBJ2-2
D: TRBD2
size: -

DNA: TGTGCCAGCAGCGTACAAGCGGGAGGGCCGGTAGATACGCAGTATTTT
CDR3: CASSVQAGGPVDTQYF
V: TRBV7-9
J: TRBJ2-3
D: TRBD2
size: -

DNA: TGTGCCAGCAGTGAGCAGGGCAACACCGGGGAGCTGTTTTTT
CDR3: CASSEQGNTGELFF
V: TRBV25-1
J: TRBJ2-2
D: -
size: -

DNA: TGTGCCAGCAGCCGGACTAGCCGGGCTGGCGAGACCCAGTACTTC
CDR3: CASSRTSRAGETQYF
V: TRBV11-3
J: TRBJ2-5
D: TRBD2
size: -

DNA: TGTGCCAGCAGCCGCCGGGACATAAATAATTCACCCCTCCACTTT
CDR3: CASSRRDINNSPLHF
V: TRBV4-2
J: TRBJ1-6
D: -
size: -